The 7 T cell receptor beta chains below were found in one sample sequenced in a study of a mutant IDH1 vaccine in newly diagnosed glioma. Antigen specificity for these receptors is unknown. The assay was immunoSEQ multiplex PCR, and TCRdb's table has in-frame clones only and misses some. The sample consists of under 60,000 clones, about three quarters of them appearing once. The time point was: week 47, end of study. One vaccine dose held 300 ug of mutant IDH1 20-mer peptide and came with topical imiquimod. Sequencing was performed on PBMCs, taken from a glioma patient whose treatment included an IDH1 peptide vaccine. These receptors came from a woman between 40 and 55 years old with glioma. Some clones in this sample may be carry-over from other donors' samples.

The chain is built from TRBV9 and TRBJ2-3; TRBD1 matches at 10 bases. CDR1 and CDR2 (germline): SGDLS, YYNGEE. This CDR3 has 16 amino acids. After removal of 4 bases from V and 2 bases from J, the junction contained 7 bases not matched to a gene. CDR3 residues: CASSPRTGGNTDTQYF. The CDR3 DNA sequence: TGTGCCAGCAGCCCTAGGACAGGGGGAAACACAGATACGCAGTATTTT.

The chain is built from TRBV19 and TRBJ1-5, with D possibly being TRBD1 (5 bases). The V end lost 6 bases, the J end lost 0 bases, and 12 bases lay between the germline ends. The germline V gene has CDR1 LNHDA and CDR2 SQIVND (reference sequence). The length of the CDR3 is 15 residues. The chain's CDR3 is CASSVTANSNQPQHF. DNA of the CDR3: TGTGCCAGTAGCGTGACAGCAAATAGCAATCAGCCCCAGCATTTT.

This clone was seen only a few times. The chain is built from TRBV6-5 and TRBJ1-1, with TRBD1 as a possible D gene (6 bases). Germline CDR1 reads MNHEY; CDR2 reads SVGAGI. The CDR3 has 14 residues. V lost 5 bases and J lost 1, with 11 bases in between. This chain's CDR3 is CASSQRTENTEAFF. CDR3 in DNA: TGTGCCAGCAGTCAGAGGACAGAGAACACTGAAGCTTTCTTT.

The rearrangement links TRBV7-9 to TRBJ2-1, with 8 bases aligning to TRBD1. CDR3 length: 19 residues. The germline gives CDR1 SEHNR, CDR2 FQNEAQ (reference sequence). The V and J ends lost 5 bases and 7 bases, in that order; junction bases with no gene match: 22. The CDR3 sequence: CASSPIPPGQGRGKNEQFF. DNA of the CDR3: TGTGCCAGCAGCCCCATCCCTCCCGGACAGGGTCGAGGAAAAAATGAGCAGTTCTTC. The full variable domain, in which reference TRBV7-9 and TRBJ2-1 provide the parts outside the CDR3, is DTGVSQNPRHKITKRGQNVTFRCDPISEHNRLYWYRQTLGQGPEFLTYFQNEAQLEKSRLLSDRFSAERPKGSFSTLEIQRTEQGDSAMYLCASSPIPPGQGRGKNEQFFGPGTRLTVL.

The chain carries TRBV29-1 and TRBJ1-2; D gene unclear. The CDR3 loop spans 11 amino acids. V dropped 0 bases and J dropped 6 bases, with 5 bases sitting between them. Germline V gene data show CDR1 as SQVTM and CDR2 as ANQGSEA. DNA of the CDR3: TGCAGCGTTGAAGAGAGGAATGGCTACACCTTC. Translation gives CSVEERNGYTF.

V gene TRBV10-2 combines with J gene TRBJ1-3, with D perhaps matching TRBD1 (5 bases). V was cut by 8 bases and J by 4 bases, with 15 bases left in between. The CDR3 length is 14 residues. Germline V gene data show CDR1 as WSHSY and CDR2 as SAAADI. DNA of the CDR3: TGCGCCAGCCAGAGTAGGGGACGGGGAAACACCATATATTTT. Its translation: CASQSRGRGNTIYF.

The genes are TRBV2 and TRBJ2-4, with 11 bases aligning to TRBD2. CDR3 length: 15 residues. V was clipped by 7 bases and J by 6 bases; unmatched bases: 8. Germline V CDR1 and CDR2: SNHLY, FYNNEI. CDR3 sequence: CASIPGLAGRNIQYF. The CDR3 DNA is TGTGCCAGCATTCCCGGACTAGCGGGCAGAAACATTCAGTACTTC.